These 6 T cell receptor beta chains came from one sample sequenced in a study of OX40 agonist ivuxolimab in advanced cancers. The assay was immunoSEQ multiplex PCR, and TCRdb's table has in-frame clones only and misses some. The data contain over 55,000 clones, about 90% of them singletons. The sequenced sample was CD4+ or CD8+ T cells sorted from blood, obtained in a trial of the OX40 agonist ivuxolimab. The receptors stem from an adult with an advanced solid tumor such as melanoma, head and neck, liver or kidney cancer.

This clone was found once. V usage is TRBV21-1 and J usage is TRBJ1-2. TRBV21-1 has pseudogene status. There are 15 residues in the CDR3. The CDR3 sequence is CASTGGGEQGCGYTF. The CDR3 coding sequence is TGTGCCAGCACCGGAGGAGGGGAACAGGGCTGTGGCTACACCTTC.

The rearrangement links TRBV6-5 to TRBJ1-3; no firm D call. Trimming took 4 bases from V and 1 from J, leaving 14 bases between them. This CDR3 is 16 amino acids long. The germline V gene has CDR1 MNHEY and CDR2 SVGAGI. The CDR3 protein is CASSSESLGSGNTIYF. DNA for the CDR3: TGTGCCAGCAGTTCAGAATCTTTGGGGTCTGGAAACACCATATATTTT.

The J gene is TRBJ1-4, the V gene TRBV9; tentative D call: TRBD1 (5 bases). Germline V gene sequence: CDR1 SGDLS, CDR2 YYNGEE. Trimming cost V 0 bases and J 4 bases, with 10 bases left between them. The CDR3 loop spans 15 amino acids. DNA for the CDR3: TGTGCCAGCAGCGTAGAGGGAGGGGTTAATGAAAAACTGTTTTTT. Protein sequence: CASSVEGGVNEKLFF. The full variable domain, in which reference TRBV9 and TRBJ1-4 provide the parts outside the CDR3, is DSGVTQTPKHLITATGQRVTLRCSPRSGDLSVYWYQQSLDQGLQFLIQYYNGEERAKGNILERFSAQQFPDLHSELNLSSLELGDSALYFCASSVEGGVNEKLFFGSGTQLSVL.

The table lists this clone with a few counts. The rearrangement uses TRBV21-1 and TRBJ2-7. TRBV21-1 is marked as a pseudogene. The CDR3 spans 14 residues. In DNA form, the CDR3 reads TGTGCCAGCAGCAAAGCAGGACCCCCCTACGAGCAGTACTTC. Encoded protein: CASSKAGPPYEQYF.

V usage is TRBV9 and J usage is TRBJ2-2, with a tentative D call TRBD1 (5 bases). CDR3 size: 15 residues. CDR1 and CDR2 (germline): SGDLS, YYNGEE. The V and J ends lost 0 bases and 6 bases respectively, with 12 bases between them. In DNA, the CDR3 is TGTGCCAGCAGCGTAGACGGTTGGACATCCGGGGAGCTGTTTTTT. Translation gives CASSVDGWTSGELFF. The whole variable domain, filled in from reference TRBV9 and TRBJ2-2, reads DSGVTQTPKHLITATGQRVTLRCSPRSGDLSVYWYQQSLDQGLQFLIQYYNGEERAKGNILERFSAQQFPDLHSELNLSSLELGDSALYFCASSVDGWTSGELFFGEGSRLTVL.

CDR3 DNA: TGTGCCAGCAGTGAAGTGGGGGCGCTAGCCAAAAACATTCAGTACTTC. Translated, it gives CASSEVGALAKNIQYF. The V call is TRBV6-1, the J call TRBJ2-4; possibly TRBD1 for D (6 bases). The CDR3 is 16 amino acids. With 1 base removed from V and 0 bases from J, the gap between germline ends came to 10 bases. Germline CDR1 is MNHNS and CDR2 is SASEGT.